This section outlines one TCR beta chain sequence together with its context. What it binds is unknown. The data belong to a study of blood T cells in healthy people across ages. Study observations and caveats: Higher diversity, along with more naive CD4+ cells, distinguished long-lived donors from aged donors.

Using a J-beta primer mix together with a sample-barcoded 5' primer, a second PCR was run for about 7 to 12 cycles. Each CDR3 protein is one row after TCRdb ran MiXCR on the 5' RACE reads. Among about 640,000 distinct CDR3 sequences listed, around 38% were seen once. The germline CDR1 and CDR2 sequences are MDHEN and SYDVKM. This CDR3 comprises 13 residues. V was trimmed by 7 bases and J by 10 bases, leaving 17 bases between them. Input material: blood. The V call is TRBV28, the J call TRBJ2-1, with a possible D match to TRBD2 (6 bases). The receptor was isolated from an older man in good health. The CDR3 nucleotides are TGTGCCAGCACCCTGGGGGGAGGCTACGAGCAGTTCTTC. This gives the protein CASTLGGGYEQFF.